The rows below give T cell receptor beta chains drawn from one sample of a study of T cells in narcolepsy. TCRdb's copy holds only in-frame clones and misses some; the assay was immunoSEQ multiplex PCR. The table shows about 40,000 clones, with around 88% occurring only once. Sequenced sample: CD45RA- memory CD4+ T cells from PBMCs. These receptors were collected from a human donor with narcolepsy. CDR3s include the opening cysteine and the closing phenylalanine or tryptophan. D genes are given only for firm matches. Clone size is given for some rows only: seen once, a few or many times, or a class if the clone is expanded.

CDR3 DNA: TGTGCCAGCAGTACCGAGGGACGGACTGAAGCTTTCTTT
CDR3 protein: CASSTEGRTEAFF
J gene: TRBJ1-1
D gene: NA
clone size: NA
V gene: TRBV2

CDR3 DNA: TGTGCCAGCACCTCCCCTGGGGGCTCCTACGAGCAGTACTTC
CDR3 protein: CASTSPGGSYEQYF
J gene: TRBJ2-7
D gene: NA
clone size: once
V gene: TRBV6-6

CDR3 DNA: TGTGCCTGGAGCACCGGGACTAGCGGGAGGTCCCTTAGGCTCTTC
CDR3 protein: CAWSTGTSGRSLRLF
J gene: TRBJ2-1
D gene: TRBD2
clone size: NA
V gene: TRBV30

CDR3 DNA: TGTGCCAGCCGCGGGCAGGATCGATATGGCTACACCTTC
CDR3 protein: CASRGQDRYGYTF
J gene: TRBJ1-2
D gene: NA
clone size: NA
V gene: TRBV18

CDR3 DNA: TGTGCCAGCAGCTTAGGGTCAAGCTCCTACAATGAGCAGTTCTTC
CDR3 protein: CASSLGSSSYNEQFF
J gene: TRBJ2-1
D gene: NA
clone size: NA
V gene: TRBV5-4

CDR3 DNA: TGTGCCAGCAGTATGGGAGGCAATCAGCCCCAGCATTTT
CDR3 protein: CASSMGGNQPQHF
J gene: TRBJ1-5
D gene: NA
clone size: NA
V gene: TRBV28

CDR3 DNA: TGTGCCAGCGCCCGCGGGGGGGGCTTCAACTATGGCTACACCTTC
CDR3 protein: CASARGGGFNYGYTF
J gene: TRBJ1-2
D gene: NA
clone size: NA
V gene: TRBV7-9

CDR3 DNA: TGTGCCAGCAGCTTAACAGGGGGGACAGATACGCAGTATTTT
CDR3 protein: CASSLTGGTDTQYF
J gene: TRBJ2-3
D gene: NA
clone size: NA
V gene: TRBV7-3

CDR3 DNA: TGTGCCAGCAGCTCTTTCGGGTCCCCCACAGATACGCAGTATTTT
CDR3 protein: CASSSFGSPTDTQYF
J gene: TRBJ2-3
D gene: NA
clone size: NA
V gene: TRBV6-6

CDR3 DNA: TGTGCCAGCTGCGGCCGTTGGAGAGGAAACACCATATATTTT
CDR3 protein: CASCGRWRGNTIYF
J gene: TRBJ1-3
D gene: NA
clone size: NA
V gene: TRBV28

CDR3 DNA: TGCGCCAGCAGCTTGGTGACTAGCGGAGGCTCCTACAATGAGCAGTTCTTC
CDR3 protein: CASSLVTSGGSYNEQFF
J gene: TRBJ2-1
D gene: TRBD2
clone size: NA
V gene: TRBV5-1

CDR3 DNA: TGTGCCAGCAAGGGGGGACAGGGGAACACCGGGGAGCTGTTTTTT
CDR3 protein: CASKGGQGNTGELFF
J gene: TRBJ2-2
D gene: TRBD1
clone size: few
V gene: TRBV2

CDR3 DNA: TGTGCCAGCAGCTTAAGGGCTGGGGACACTGAAGCTTTCTTT
CDR3 protein: CASSLRAGDTEAFF
J gene: TRBJ1-1
D gene: NA
clone size: NA
V gene: TRBV7-9

CDR3 DNA: TGTGCCAGCAGCCCTCCGCCAGGGAGTGAGCAGTTCTTC
CDR3 protein: CASSPPPGSEQFF
J gene: TRBJ2-1
D gene: NA
clone size: NA
V gene: TRBV7-2

CDR3 DNA: TGTGCCAGCAGCCCCTACTTCACAGATACGCAGTATTTT
CDR3 protein: CASSPYFTDTQYF
J gene: TRBJ2-3
D gene: NA
clone size: NA
V gene: TRBV7-3

CDR3 DNA: TGCGCCAGCAGCTTGGCCGTCGGGGGGCCAGCCTACGAGCAGTACTTC
CDR3 protein: CASSLAVGGPAYEQYF
J gene: TRBJ2-7
D gene: NA
clone size: NA
V gene: TRBV5-1

CDR3 DNA: TGTGCCAGCAGCGAACGGTCCTCTGGAAACACCATATATTTT
CDR3 protein: CASSERSSGNTIYF
J gene: TRBJ1-3
D gene: NA
clone size: NA
V gene: TRBV5-4

CDR3 DNA: TGCGCCAGCAGCCTGGGTTCTGGCAACGTGGGGACCACCGGGGAGCTGTTTTTT
CDR3 protein: CASSLGSGNVGTTGELFF
J gene: TRBJ2-2
D gene: NA
clone size: NA
V gene: TRBV5-1

CDR3 DNA: TGTGCCAGCAGCACCTGGGACAGCCTAAAAGCTTTCTTT
CDR3 protein: CASSTWDSLKAFF
J gene: TRBJ1-1
D gene: TRBD1
clone size: NA
V gene: TRBV7-2

CDR3 DNA: TGTGCCAGCAGCCTCCCGACAGGGGTAGTCACTGAAGCTTTCTTT
CDR3 protein: CASSLPTGVVTEAFF
J gene: TRBJ1-1
D gene: TRBD1
clone size: NA
V gene: TRBV7-9

CDR3 DNA: TGTGCCAGCAGCCGTGGTCTTCTGGGGGGTTCCGGAAACACCATATATTTT
CDR3 protein: CASSRGLLGGSGNTIYF
J gene: TRBJ1-3
D gene: NA
clone size: NA
V gene: TRBV11-2

CDR3 DNA: TGCGCCAGCAGCCAAGAATTACACCCCTCTAGCACAGATACGCAGTATTTT
CDR3 protein: CASSQELHPSSTDTQYF
J gene: TRBJ2-3
D gene: NA
clone size: once
V gene: TRBV4-3

CDR3 DNA: TGCGCCAGCAGCGCGGGACAGGGTAATCCCATTCAGTACTTC
CDR3 protein: CASSAGQGNPIQYF
J gene: TRBJ2-4
D gene: TRBD1
clone size: NA
V gene: TRBV5-1

CDR3 DNA: TGTGCCAGCAGTGAATCCACGGGTGAGCAGTTCTTC
CDR3 protein: CASSESTGEQFF
J gene: TRBJ2-1
D gene: NA
clone size: NA
V gene: TRBV25-1

CDR3 DNA: TGTGCCACCACCGGACTAGCGGGGGGGCTCGCCGGGGAGCTGTTTTTT
CDR3 protein: CATTGLAGGLAGELFF
J gene: TRBJ2-2
D gene: TRBD2
clone size: NA
V gene: TRBV7-6

CDR3 DNA: TGTGCCAGCAGTTACCTTGGGTCCTGCCACTTC
CDR3 protein: CASSYLGSCHF
J gene: TRBJ1-2
D gene: NA
clone size: NA
V gene: TRBV6-5

CDR3 DNA: TGTGCCAGCAGCCGCCCGGCAGGGGGAGGTGAAAAACTGTTTTTT
CDR3 protein: CASSRPAGGGEKLFF
J gene: TRBJ1-4
D gene: TRBD1
clone size: NA
V gene: TRBV4-2

CDR3 DNA: TGTGCCAGCAGTGAAGTAGGGACGGCTAAAAACATTCAGTACTTC
CDR3 protein: CASSEVGTAKNIQYF
J gene: TRBJ2-4
D gene: NA
clone size: once
V gene: TRBV6-1

CDR3 DNA: TGTGCCAGTAGTTACGACAGGGAAAACATTCAGTACTTC
CDR3 protein: CASSYDRENIQYF
J gene: TRBJ2-4
D gene: TRBD1
clone size: NA
V gene: TRBV19

CDR3 DNA: TGTGCCAGCAGTTACTTGGGCCGACATAATGAGCAGTTCTTC
CDR3 protein: CASSYLGRHNEQFF
J gene: TRBJ2-1
D gene: NA
clone size: NA
V gene: TRBV6-5

CDR3 DNA: TGTGCCAGCAGCCAGAGGCGGGACGAGCAGTACTTC
CDR3 protein: CASSQRRDEQYF
J gene: TRBJ2-7
D gene: NA
clone size: NA
V gene: TRBV5-5

CDR3 DNA: TGTGCCAGCAGTTTTTTGGGTCAGCCCCAGCATTTT
CDR3 protein: CASSFLGQPQHF
J gene: TRBJ1-5
D gene: NA
clone size: NA
V gene: TRBV27

CDR3 DNA: TGTGCCAGCAGCGGGGCTGCTGGGAAGACAGATACGCAGTATTTT
CDR3 protein: CASSGAAGKTDTQYF
J gene: TRBJ2-3
D gene: NA
clone size: NA
V gene: TRBV7-2

CDR3 DNA: TGTGCCAGCAGCTTAGGTTGGCAGGGGGTAGGAGAGCAGTACTTC
CDR3 protein: CASSLGWQGVGEQYF
J gene: TRBJ2-5
D gene: TRBD1
clone size: NA
V gene: TRBV7-6

CDR3 DNA: TGTGCCATCAGTGAGAGGGAAGGGGGACGAACCGGGGAGCTGTTTTTT
CDR3 protein: CAISEREGGRTGELFF
J gene: TRBJ2-2
D gene: NA
clone size: NA
V gene: TRBV10-3

CDR3 DNA: TGTGCCAGCAGCTTCGGAGGGTCCGGGGAGCTGTTTTTT
CDR3 protein: CASSFGGSGELFF
J gene: TRBJ2-2
D gene: NA
clone size: NA
V gene: TRBV7-3

CDR3 DNA: TGCGCCAGCAGTCAACAGGGACAGGGTGGTTGTGGCTACACCTTC
CDR3 protein: CASSQQGQGGCGYTF
J gene: TRBJ1-2
D gene: TRBD1
clone size: NA
V gene: TRBV23-1

CDR3 DNA: TGTGCCAGCAGCTTCTCGGGTGGAGGAAAAGCTTTCTTT
CDR3 protein: CASSFSGGGKAFF
J gene: TRBJ1-1
D gene: NA
clone size: NA
V gene: TRBV13

CDR3 DNA: TGCGCCAGCAGTCCGGGACAGGCCTACGAGCAGTACTTC
CDR3 protein: CASSPGQAYEQYF
J gene: TRBJ2-7
D gene: TRBD1
clone size: NA
V gene: TRBV10-1

CDR3 DNA: TGCGCCAGCAGCCAAGATCTTCAAACAGGGGAGATTTATGGCTACACCTTC
CDR3 protein: CASSQDLQTGEIYGYTF
J gene: TRBJ1-2
D gene: TRBD1
clone size: NA
V gene: TRBV4-3

CDR3 DNA: TGTGCCAGCACCCGGACTAACTATGGCTACACCTTC
CDR3 protein: CASTRTNYGYTF
J gene: TRBJ1-2
D gene: NA
clone size: NA
V gene: TRBV28

CDR3 DNA: TGTGCCAGCAGTGAAAGGGGGGGCGGGGCAGGGAGGAGGAATGAGCAGTTCTTC
CDR3 protein: CASSERGGGAGRRNEQFF
J gene: TRBJ2-1
D gene: NA
clone size: NA
V gene: TRBV6-1

CDR3 DNA: TGTGCCAGCAGCCCACGATTAGGGGCCATGAACACTGAAGCTTTCTTT
CDR3 protein: CASSPRLGAMNTEAFF
J gene: TRBJ1-1
D gene: NA
clone size: NA
V gene: TRBV27

CDR3 DNA: TGTGCCAGCAGCTTCGGGGGGACGTCTCCCGAGCAGTACTTC
CDR3 protein: CASSFGGTSPEQYF
J gene: TRBJ2-7
D gene: TRBD2
clone size: NA
V gene: TRBV7-9

CDR3 DNA: TGTGCCAGTAGTATCCGGGCGGCTTCCTCTGGAAACACCATATATTTT
CDR3 protein: CASSIRAASSGNTIYF
J gene: TRBJ1-3
D gene: NA
clone size: NA
V gene: TRBV19

CDR3 DNA: TGTGCCAGTACCATAACGACGGGGGCCGGTTACAGTGAAGCTTTCTTT
CDR3 protein: CASTITTGAGYSEAFF
J gene: TRBJ1-1
D gene: NA
clone size: NA
V gene: TRBV19

CDR3 DNA: TGTGCCAGCAGCTTCTCGACGGACAATGAGCAGTTCTTC
CDR3 protein: CASSFSTDNEQFF
J gene: TRBJ2-1
D gene: NA
clone size: NA
V gene: TRBV7-2

CDR3 DNA: TGTGCCAGCAGTTTCAGACAGGGATATACTGAAGCTTTCTTT
CDR3 protein: CASSFRQGYTEAFF
J gene: TRBJ1-1
D gene: TRBD1
clone size: NA
V gene: TRBV5-5

CDR3 DNA: TGTGCCAGCAGTGAAGACGGGACCCTTACCTACGAGCAGTACTTC
CDR3 protein: CASSEDGTLTYEQYF
J gene: TRBJ2-7
D gene: NA
clone size: NA
V gene: TRBV6-1

CDR3 DNA: TGTGCCAGCAGCTCCCTAGACCAAACGGGGAGTCGAGGCTACACCTTC
CDR3 protein: CASSSLDQTGSRGYTF
J gene: TRBJ1-2
D gene: NA
clone size: NA
V gene: TRBV7-8

CDR3 DNA: TGTGCCAGCAGCGAATATGGAGGGGTACCAACTAGCGTACCCATCTTC
CDR3 protein: CASSEYGGVPTSVPIF
J gene: TRBJ2-1
D gene: TRBD2
clone size: once
V gene: TRBV7-2

CDR3 DNA: TGTGCCAGCAGCATCCACAGGGGGCGCGCCTACAATGAGCAGTTCTTC
CDR3 protein: CASSIHRGRAYNEQFF
J gene: TRBJ2-1
D gene: TRBD1
clone size: NA
V gene: TRBV7-2

CDR3 DNA: TGTGCCAGCAGCTTGGGAGGCCTCTCCTACAATGAGCAGTTCTTC
CDR3 protein: CASSLGGLSYNEQFF
J gene: TRBJ2-1
D gene: NA
clone size: NA
V gene: TRBV5-4

CDR3 DNA: TGTGCCTGGAGGGTGGTATCTGATACGCAGTATTTT
CDR3 protein: CAWRVVSDTQYF
J gene: TRBJ2-3
D gene: NA
clone size: NA
V gene: TRBV30

CDR3 DNA: TGCGCCAGCAGCCAAGATCCAGCTTCCAATGAGCAGTTCTTC
CDR3 protein: CASSQDPASNEQFF
J gene: TRBJ2-1
D gene: NA
clone size: NA
V gene: TRBV4-3

CDR3 DNA: TGTGCCACCAGCAGACAGGGGCGGACAGAAGAGACCCAGTACTTC
CDR3 protein: CATSRQGRTEETQYF
J gene: TRBJ2-5
D gene: NA
clone size: NA
V gene: TRBV15

CDR3 DNA: TGCAGTGCTGTCCCCTACAATGAGCAGTTCTTC
CDR3 protein: CSAVPYNEQFF
J gene: TRBJ2-1
D gene: NA
clone size: NA
V gene: TRBV20-1

CDR3 DNA: TGTGCCAGCTCACCAATTATGGACGGGGGGAACACTGAAGCTTTCTTT
CDR3 protein: CASSPIMDGGNTEAFF
J gene: TRBJ1-1
D gene: NA
clone size: NA
V gene: TRBV18

CDR3 DNA: TGTGCCAGCAGTTACAGGGGGAGACGCAATCAGCCCCAGCATTTT
CDR3 protein: CASSYRGRRNQPQHF
J gene: TRBJ1-5
D gene: TRBD1
clone size: NA
V gene: TRBV2